These 10 T cell receptor beta chains were sequenced from one sample in a study of blood T cell repertoires in COVID-19. The table came from immunoSEQ multiplex PCR; TCRdb's copy has only in-frame clones and leaves some out. The table has more than 300,000 clones, under 90% seen once. Sequenced input: PBMCs or T cells enriched from blood (not recorded which). These receptor sequences come from a young man who had recovered from COVID-19.

This chain connects TRBV4-2 to TRBJ2-1; 14 nucleotides line up with TRBD2. Germline V lookup: CDR1 LGHNA, CDR2 YNFKEQ. With V trimmed by 3 bases and J by 5 bases, 9 bases remained unmatched. The CDR3 spans 18 residues. Here the CDR3 DNA reads TGTGCCAGCAGCCACATGGGACTAGCGGGAGCAAGGGACAATGAGCAGTTCTTC. Its translation is CASSHMGLAGARDNEQFF.

This rearrangement joins TRBV7-6 to TRBJ1-1; maybe TRBD1 (5 bases). V was shortened by 3 bases and J by 0 bases, with 8 bases between the two germline ends. The CDR3 loop spans 14 amino acids. The germline V gene has CDR1 SGHVS and CDR2 FNYEAQ. In DNA form, the CDR3 reads TGTGCCAGCAGCTTCGACAGAATGAACACTGAAGCTTTCTTT. Residues: CASSFDRMNTEAFF.

Points on this clone: A read error may account for a junction end that differs from germline. The chain joins TRBV18 to TRBJ2-7, with 11 bases identical to TRBD1. CDR3 length: 15 amino acids. Germline loops: CDR1 KGHSH, CDR2 LQKENI. The CDR3 sequence: CTSSPPGQGGGEQYF. Written as DNA, the CDR3 is TGTACCAGCTCACCGCCGGGACAGGGGGGAGGGGAGCAGTACTTC.

The rearrangement joins TRBV5-1 to TRBJ1-1, with a tentative D call TRBD1 (6 bases). The CDR3 runs 14 residues. Trimming stripped 5 bases from V and 0 bases from J, with 11 bases between. The germline CDR1 and CDR2 sequences are SGHRS and YFSETQ. DNA for the CDR3: TGCGCCAGCAGTCCACAGGGACTGAACACTGAAGCTTTCTTT. Translating gives CASSPQGLNTEAFF.

The rearrangement joins TRBV13 to TRBJ1-5, with 9 positions matching TRBD1. V was pared by 2 bases and J by 5 bases, with 10 bases of the junction left unmatched. The CDR3 spans 17 residues. Germline values: CDR1 PRHDT, CDR2 FYEKMQ (reference sequence). The CDR3 reads CASSLRSVQGADQPQHF. The CDR3 coding sequence is TGTGCCAGCAGCTTAAGATCGGTACAGGGGGCGGATCAGCCCCAGCATTTT.

This clone was detected only a few times. The chain uses TRBV7-6 and TRBJ2-7, with TRBD2 as a possible D gene (5 bases). Trimming took 5 bases from V and 0 from J, leaving 17 bases between them. The germline CDR1 and CDR2 sequences are SGHVS and FNYEAQ. The CDR3 has 16 amino acids. This CDR3 reads CASSDWASRSSYEQYF. Here the CDR3 DNA reads TGTGCCAGCAGCGACTGGGCTAGCAGATCCTCCTACGAGCAGTACTTC.

This clone was seen once. The rearrangement links TRBV30 to TRBJ2-3, with D possibly being TRBD1 (6 bases). This CDR3 region has 14 residues. CDR1 and CDR2 (germline): GTSNPN, SVGIG (reference sequence). Trimming removed 3 bases at V and 5 bases at J, with 15 bases between. CDR3 nucleotide sequence: TGTGCCTGGAGCCGCAGGGGAAACATAGATACGCAGTATTTT. It codes for CAWSRRGNIDTQYF.

The chain links TRBV2 to TRBJ1-3, with D possibly matching TRBD1 (6 bases). Trimming took off 6 bases at V and 4 bases at J, with 10 bases between the two ends. This CDR3 contains 13 residues. CDR1 is SNHLY and CDR2 is FYNNEI in the germline V gene. The CDR3 spells CASRGGVGNTIYF. DNA for the CDR3: TGTGCCAGCAGAGGGGGAGTCGGAAACACCATATATTTT.

The chain links TRBV18 to TRBJ2-7; 7 bases map to TRBD1. The CDR3 totals 16 residues. V trimming: 1 base; J trimming: 1 base; junction bases outside the gene matches: 7. From germline, CDR1 is KGHSH and CDR2 LQKENI. The CDR3 coding sequence is TGTGCCAGCTCACCACTTGGCGGACAGGATTCCTACGAGCAGTACTTC. Translation gives CASSPLGGQDSYEQYF.

In this sample, this clone turned up a few times. This chain connects TRBV18 to TRBJ2-3; 12 positions agree with TRBD2. Germline lookup yields CDR1 KGHSH and CDR2 LQKENI. The length of the CDR3 is 16 residues. Trimming took 5 bases from V and 5 from J; bases not matched to a gene: 8. The CDR3 bases are TGTGCCAGCTCAGAACTAGCGGGAGGAGGCGGAGATACGCAGTATTTT. Encoded protein: CASSELAGGGGDTQYF.